This T cell receptor (beta chain) was documented in a study of T cell responses to AZD1222 COVID-19 vaccine. On this clone itself: The antigen is unknown.

Overall study results and limits: The study found Spike-specific TCR breadth and depth rose after two AZD1222 doses.

The data were produced by immunoSEQ multiplex PCR, yet TCRdb's version contains in-frame clones alone and is incomplete. The data contain approximately 110,000 clones, 88% of them seen just once; the ten biggest clones take up roughly 4%. V shed 6 bases, J shed 0 bases, and the junction held 8 bases outside the gene matches. The germline V gene has CDR1 LNHDA and CDR2 SQIVND (reference sequence). The CDR3 length is 16 residues. V gene TRBV19 combines with J gene TRBJ2-3; 8 nucleotides agree with TRBD2. The source was peripheral blood, collected on day 0 of AZD1222 vaccination. The clonotype was recovered from an adult in good health. CDR3 DNA sequence: TGTGCCAGTAGGGGGTGGCTAGCGGGTAGCACAGATACGCAGTATTTT. It encodes CASRGWLAGSTDTQYF.